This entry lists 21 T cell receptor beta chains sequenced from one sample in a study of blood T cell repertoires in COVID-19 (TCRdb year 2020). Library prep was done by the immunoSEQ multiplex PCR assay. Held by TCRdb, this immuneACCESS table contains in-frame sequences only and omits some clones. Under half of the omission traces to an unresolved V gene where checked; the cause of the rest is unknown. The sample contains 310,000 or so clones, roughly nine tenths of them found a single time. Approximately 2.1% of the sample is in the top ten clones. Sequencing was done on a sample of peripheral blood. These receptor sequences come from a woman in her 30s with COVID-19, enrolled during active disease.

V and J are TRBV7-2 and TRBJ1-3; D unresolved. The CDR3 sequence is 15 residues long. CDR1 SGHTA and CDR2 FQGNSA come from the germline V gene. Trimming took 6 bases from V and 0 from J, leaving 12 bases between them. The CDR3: CASSSGRGSGNTIYF. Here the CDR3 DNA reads TGTGCCAGCAGTTCAGGACGGGGCTCTGGAAACACCATATATTTT.

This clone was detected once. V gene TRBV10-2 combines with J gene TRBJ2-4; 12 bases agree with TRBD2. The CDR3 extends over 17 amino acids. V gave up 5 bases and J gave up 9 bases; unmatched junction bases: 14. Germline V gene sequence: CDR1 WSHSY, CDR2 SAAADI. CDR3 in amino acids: CASSLGLAGPTIGIQYF. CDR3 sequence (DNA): TGCGCCAGCAGTCTCGGACTAGCGGGGCCGACGATCGGCATTCAGTACTTC.

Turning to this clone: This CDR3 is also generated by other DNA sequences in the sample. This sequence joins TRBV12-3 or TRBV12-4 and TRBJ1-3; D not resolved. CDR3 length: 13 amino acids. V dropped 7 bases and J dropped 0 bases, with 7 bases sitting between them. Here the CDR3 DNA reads TGTGCCAGCACAAGAGACTCTGGAAACACCATATATTTT. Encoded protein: CASTRDSGNTIYF.

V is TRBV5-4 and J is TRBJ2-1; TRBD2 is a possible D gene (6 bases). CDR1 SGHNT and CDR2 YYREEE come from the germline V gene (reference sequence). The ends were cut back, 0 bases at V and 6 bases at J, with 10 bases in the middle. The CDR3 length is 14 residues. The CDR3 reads CASSLASALNEQFF. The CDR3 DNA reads TGTGCCAGCAGCTTGGCTAGCGCCCTCAATGAGCAGTTCTTC. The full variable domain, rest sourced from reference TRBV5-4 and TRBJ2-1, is ETGVTQSPTHLIKTRGQQVTLRCSSQSGHNTVSWYQQALGQGPQFIFQYYREEENGRGNFPPRFSGLQFPNYSSELNVNALELDDSALYLCASSLASALNEQFFGPGTRLTVL.

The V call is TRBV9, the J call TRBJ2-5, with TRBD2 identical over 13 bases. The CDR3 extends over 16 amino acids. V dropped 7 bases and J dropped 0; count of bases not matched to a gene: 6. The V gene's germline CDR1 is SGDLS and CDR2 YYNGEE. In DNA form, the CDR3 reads TGTGCCAGCCAAACAGGGACTAGCGGGAACCAAGAGACCCAGTACTTC. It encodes CASQTGTSGNQETQYF.

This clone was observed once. The CDR3 nucleotides are TGTGCCAGCAGTCGGACAGGGCCATCCTACGAGCAGTACTTC. Protein: CASSRTGPSYEQYF. The chain carries TRBV7-9 and TRBJ2-7, with 8 bases matching TRBD1. V shed 6 bases, J shed 1 base, and the junction held 5 bases outside the gene matches. The CDR3 loop spans 14 amino acids. Germline CDR1 is SEHNR and CDR2 is FQNEAQ (reference sequence).

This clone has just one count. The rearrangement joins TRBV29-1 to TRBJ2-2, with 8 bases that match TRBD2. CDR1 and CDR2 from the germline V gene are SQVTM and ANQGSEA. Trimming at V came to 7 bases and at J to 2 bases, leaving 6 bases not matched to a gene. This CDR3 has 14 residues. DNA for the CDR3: TGCAGCGGGAAGCGGGAGCTCAACACCGGGGAGCTGTTTTTT. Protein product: CSGKRELNTGELFF.

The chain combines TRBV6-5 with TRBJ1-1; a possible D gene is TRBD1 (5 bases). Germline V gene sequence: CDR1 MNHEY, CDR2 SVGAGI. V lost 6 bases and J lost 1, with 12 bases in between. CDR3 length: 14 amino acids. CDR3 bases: TGTGCCAGCAGGCGCAGGGCTAGGAACACTGAAGCTTTCTTT. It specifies CASRRRARNTEAFF.

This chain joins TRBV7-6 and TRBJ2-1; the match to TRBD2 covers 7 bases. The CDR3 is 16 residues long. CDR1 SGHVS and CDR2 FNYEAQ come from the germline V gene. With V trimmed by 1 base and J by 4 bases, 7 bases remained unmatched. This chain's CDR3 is CASSLESGGNYNEQFF. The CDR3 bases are TGTGCCAGCAGCTTAGAGTCGGGAGGCAATTACAATGAGCAGTTCTTC.

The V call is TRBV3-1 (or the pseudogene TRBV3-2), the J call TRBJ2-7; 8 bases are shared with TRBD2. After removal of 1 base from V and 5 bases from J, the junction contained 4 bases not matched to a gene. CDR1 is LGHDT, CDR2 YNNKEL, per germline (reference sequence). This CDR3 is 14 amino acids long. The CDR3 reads CASSQVGRAHEQYF. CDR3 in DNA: TGTGCCAGCAGCCAAGTCGGGAGGGCGCACGAGCAGTACTTC.

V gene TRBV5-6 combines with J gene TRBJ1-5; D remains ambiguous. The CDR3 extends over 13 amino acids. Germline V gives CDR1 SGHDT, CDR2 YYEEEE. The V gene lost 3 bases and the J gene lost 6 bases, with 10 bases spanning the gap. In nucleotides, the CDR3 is TGTGCCAGCAGCTCCTATTCCGGTCAGCCCCAGCATTTT. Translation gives CASSSYSGQPQHF.

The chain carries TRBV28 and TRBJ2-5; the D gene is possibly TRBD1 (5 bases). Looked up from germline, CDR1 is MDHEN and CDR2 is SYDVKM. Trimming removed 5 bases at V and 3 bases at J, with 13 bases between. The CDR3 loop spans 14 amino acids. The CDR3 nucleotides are TGTGCCAGCAGTCCATTGGGGCGGAAAGAGACCCAGTACTTC. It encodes CASSPLGRKETQYF.

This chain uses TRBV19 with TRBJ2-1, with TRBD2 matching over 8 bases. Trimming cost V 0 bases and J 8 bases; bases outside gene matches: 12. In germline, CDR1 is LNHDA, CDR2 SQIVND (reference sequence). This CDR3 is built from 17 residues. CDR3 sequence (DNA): TGTGCCAGTAGTATAGACCCCCCGGGACTAGGCGGCGATGAGCAGTTCTTC. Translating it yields CASSIDPPGLGGDEQFF.

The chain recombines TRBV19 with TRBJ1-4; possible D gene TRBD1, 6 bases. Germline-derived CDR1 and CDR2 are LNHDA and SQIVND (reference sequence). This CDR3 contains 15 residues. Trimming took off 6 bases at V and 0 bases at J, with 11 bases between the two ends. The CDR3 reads CASSPDRSTNEKLFF. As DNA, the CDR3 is TGTGCCAGTAGCCCGGACAGATCAACTAATGAAAAACTGTTTTTT.

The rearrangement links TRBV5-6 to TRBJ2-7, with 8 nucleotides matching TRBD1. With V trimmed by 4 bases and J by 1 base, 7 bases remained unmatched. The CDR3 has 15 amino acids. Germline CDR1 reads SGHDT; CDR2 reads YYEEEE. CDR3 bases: TGTGCCAGCAGCCCCAGGACAGGGTTTTCCTACGAGCAGTACTTC. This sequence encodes CASSPRTGFSYEQYF. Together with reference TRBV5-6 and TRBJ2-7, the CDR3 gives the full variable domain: DAGVTQSPTHLIKTRGQQVTLRCSPKSGHDTVSWYQQALGQGPQFIFQYYEEEERQRGNFPDRFSGHQFPNYSSELNVNALLLGDSALYLCASSPRTGFSYEQYFGPGTRLTVT.

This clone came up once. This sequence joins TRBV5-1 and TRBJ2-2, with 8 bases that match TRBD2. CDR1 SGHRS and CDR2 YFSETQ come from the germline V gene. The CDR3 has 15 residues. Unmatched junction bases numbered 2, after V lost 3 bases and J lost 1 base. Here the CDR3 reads CASSSGLVNTGELFF. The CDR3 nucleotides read TGCGCCAGCAGCTCGGGACTAGTGAACACCGGGGAGCTGTTTTTT. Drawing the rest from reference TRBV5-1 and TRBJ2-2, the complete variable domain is KAGVTQTPRYLIKTRGQQVTLSCSPISGHRSVSWYQQTPGQGLQFLFEYFSETQRNKGNFPGRFSGRQFSNSRSEMNVSTLELGDSALYLCASSSGLVNTGELFFGEGSRLTVL.

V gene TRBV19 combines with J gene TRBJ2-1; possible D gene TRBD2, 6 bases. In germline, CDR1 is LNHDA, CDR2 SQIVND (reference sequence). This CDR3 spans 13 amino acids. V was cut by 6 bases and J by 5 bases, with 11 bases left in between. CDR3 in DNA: TGTGCCAGTAGCGCGGGGACGAACAATGAGCAGTTCTTC. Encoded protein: CASSAGTNNEQFF.

CDR3 amino acids: CASSIQGGNPEAFF. CDR3 DNA sequence: TGTGCCAGTAGTATACAAGGGGGCAACCCTGAAGCTTTCTTT. The chain recombines TRBV19 with TRBJ1-1; 7 bases map to TRBD1. V lost 2 bases, J lost 6 bases, and 6 bases stayed unmatched. The CDR3 runs 14 residues. From germline, CDR1 is LNHDA and CDR2 SQIVND (reference sequence).

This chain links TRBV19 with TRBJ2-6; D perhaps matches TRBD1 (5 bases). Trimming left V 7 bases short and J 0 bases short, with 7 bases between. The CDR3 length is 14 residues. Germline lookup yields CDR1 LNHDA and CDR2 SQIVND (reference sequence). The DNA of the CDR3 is TGTGCCAGTATAGGGGTCTCTGGGGCCAACGTCCTGACTTTC. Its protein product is CASIGVSGANVLTF.

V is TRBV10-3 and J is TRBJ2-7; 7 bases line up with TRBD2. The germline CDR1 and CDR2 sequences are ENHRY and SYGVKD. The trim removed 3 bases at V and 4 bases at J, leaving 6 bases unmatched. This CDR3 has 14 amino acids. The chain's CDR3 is CAISDPGGEYEQYF. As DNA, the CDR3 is TGTGCCATCAGTGATCCGGGAGGTGAATACGAGCAGTACTTC.

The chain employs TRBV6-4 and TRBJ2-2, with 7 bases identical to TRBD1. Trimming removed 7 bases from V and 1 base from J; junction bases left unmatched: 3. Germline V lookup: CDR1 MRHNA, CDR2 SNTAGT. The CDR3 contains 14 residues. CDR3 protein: CASKTGVNTGELFF. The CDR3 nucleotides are TGTGCCAGCAAAACAGGGGTGAACACCGGGGAGCTGTTTTTT.